This is a list of T cell receptor beta chains from one sample in a study of cytomegalovirus exposure and HLA in healthy donors. The table came from immunoSEQ multiplex PCR; TCRdb's copy has only in-frame clones and leaves some out. The sample consists of about 100,000 clones, under 80% of them appearing once. Sequences were obtained from PBMCs. These receptors originate from a woman aged 45 to 65 in good health and CMV-seropositive. Each CDR3 is given with its conserved first and last residue. D genes are given only for firm matches. Expanded clones are given a class, and other clones once, few, many or no size at all.

J gene | D gene | clone size | V gene | CDR3 DNA | CDR3 protein
TRBJ1-3 | NA | NA | TRBV5-1 | TGCGCCAGCAGCTTGGCCCACAGCGGCTCTGGAAACACCATATATTTT | CASSLAHSGSGNTIYF
TRBJ2-1 | TRBD1 | NA | TRBV2 | TGTGCCAACCGGGACAGGCCCGAGAATGAGCAGTTCTTC | CANRDRPENEQFF
TRBJ2-2 | NA | NA | TRBV7-9 | TGTGCCAGCAGCCTTACTGGGGCCTCCGGGGAGCTGTTTTTT | CASSLTGASGELFF
TRBJ2-7 | NA | NA | TRBV6-5 | TGTGCCAGCAGACTAGCCCAGACTGAGTACTTC | CASRLAQTEYF
TRBJ1-1 | NA | NA | TRBV9 | TGTGCCAGCAGCGTAGCCAAGAACACTGAAGCTTTCTTT | CASSVAKNTEAFF
TRBJ1-1 | NA | once | TRBV2 | TGTGCCAGCAGTGGATCGAAGGGGACTGAAGCTTTCTTT | CASSGSKGTEAFF
TRBJ2-2 | NA | NA | TRBV5-1 | TGCGCCAGCAGCTTGGAATCGGGGGCCGGGGAGCTGTTTTTT | CASSLESGAGELFF
TRBJ1-5 | NA | NA | TRBV2 | TGTGCCAGCAAATTGGGGGGTAGCAATCAGCCCCAGCATTTT | CASKLGGSNQPQHF
TRBJ2-5 | NA | NA | TRBV2 | TGTGCCAGCAGTGAACTTAAGACAGCTAAAACCCAGTACTTC | CASSELKTAKTQYF
TRBJ2-6 | NA | NA | TRBV23-1 | TGCGCCAGCAGTCATCTACAGGGGGCCAACGTCCTGACTTTC | CASSHLQGANVLTF
TRBJ1-1 | TRBD1 | NA | TRBV29-1 | TGCAGCGCTTCCGGGACAGGGCGGAGGAACACTGAAGCTTTCTTT | CSASGTGRRNTEAFF
TRBJ2-1 | NA | NA | TRBV9 | TGTGCCAGCAGCGATCCCCCGGGGGGCCCTTACAATGAGCAGTTCTTC | CASSDPPGGPYNEQFF
TRBJ1-3 | NA | few | TRBV19 | TGTGCCAGTAGTCCCCGGGCGGGCTCTGGAAACACCATATATTTT | CASSPRAGSGNTIYF
TRBJ2-7 | NA | NA | TRBV27 | TGTGCCAGCAGTTCCCTCGGAGCACTACAATACGAGCAGTACTTC | CASSSLGALQYEQYF